Listed here are 15 T cell receptor beta chains from one sample, sequenced in a study of persistence of HIV-infected CD4 T cells. This was the immunoSEQ version 4 assay in survey mode. Measured with immunoSEQ multiplex PCR; TCRdb has only the in-frame clones, and not every one. The data hold roughly 41,000 clones, with about 87% observed a single time. Cells were stimulated nonspecifically with anti-CD3/anti-CD28 magnetic beads. Sorting of responding CD4+ T cells relied on upregulated CD40 ligand together with CD69. No antigen has been identified for these receptors. The material was CD4+ T cells sorted from PBMCs after approximately 20-hour stimulation, obtained from a patient who received antiretroviral therapy. These receptors were obtained from an adult man with HIV who was CMV-seropositive.

A note on this clone: A junction end diverges from the germline sequence, so it may reflect a read error. This rearrangement joins TRBV7-7 to TRBJ1-1; D gene uncertain. The germline gives CDR1 SSHAT, CDR2 FNYEAQ (reference sequence). This CDR3 is 13 amino acids long. The CDR3: CASSLDRNTEAFF. CDR3 DNA: TGTGCTAGCAGCTTAGACCGTAACACTGAAGCTTTCTTT.

The DNA of the CDR3 is TGCGCCAGCAGTCTCATTCCCTTAAACATTCAGTACTTC. As protein: CASSLIPLNIQYF. This sequence joins TRBV23-1 and TRBJ2-4; D is uncertain. TRBV23-1 belongs to the ORF category, with a function that is uncertain. The germline V and J ends were trimmed by 4 bases and 6 bases, with 10 bases remaining between them. The length of the CDR3 is 13 residues.

V usage is TRBV10-2 and J usage is TRBJ1-1; tentatively, D is TRBD1 (5 bases). The CDR3 has 16 residues. The ends were cut back, 6 bases at V and 1 base at J, with 18 bases in the middle. CDR1 and CDR2 from the germline V gene are WSHSY and SAAADI. CDR3 region: CASSGTRPDGNTEAFF. The CDR3 DNA reads TGCGCCAGCAGCGGGACCCGGCCAGATGGGAACACTGAAGCTTTCTTT.

The genes are TRBV10-3 and TRBJ2-3; D unresolved. This CDR3 is 13 amino acids long. The germline V and J ends were trimmed by 3 bases and 3 bases, with 7 bases remaining between them. Germline assignment: CDR1 ENHRY and CDR2 SYGVKD. Here the CDR3 DNA reads TGTGCCATCAGTGAACGAACGACAGATACGCAGTATTTT. Translation gives CAISERTTDTQYF.

This clone appeared a few times. The J gene is TRBJ2-2, the V gene TRBV6-2 or TRBV6-3, with 7 bases that match TRBD2. The junction had 5 bases not matched to a gene; V was cut back by 2 bases and J by 2 bases. This CDR3 is 16 amino acids long. The germline gives CDR1 MNHEY, CDR2 SVGEGT. CDR3 protein: CASSYRSSGNTGELFF. DNA for the CDR3: TGTGCCAGCAGTTACCGGTCTAGCGGCAACACCGGGGAGCTGTTTTTT.

The rearrangement links TRBV5-1 to TRBJ1-2; 7 bases fit TRBD1. The germline CDR1 and CDR2 sequences are SGHRS and YFSETQ. V was pared by 0 bases and J by 14 bases, with 7 bases of the junction left unmatched. The CDR3 is 12 residues long. The CDR3 region is CASSLGQGGPTF. In DNA form, the CDR3 reads TGCGCCAGCAGCTTGGGACAGGGTGGCCCAACCTTC.

Only one count was recorded for this clone. The chain couples TRBV27 to TRBJ2-1, with 7 bases matching TRBD2. With V trimmed by 3 bases and J by 0 bases, 8 bases remained unmatched. Germline CDR1 is MNHEY and CDR2 is SMNVEV (reference sequence). This CDR3 comprises 17 residues. CDR3 DNA: TGTGCCAGCAGTTTCAAGACTAGCCTTAGCTCCTACAATGAGCAGTTCTTC. Its protein is CASSFKTSLSSYNEQFF.

V usage is TRBV27 and J usage is TRBJ1-5; unclear D gene. Germline-derived CDR1 and CDR2 are MNHEY and SMNVEV (reference sequence). The CDR3 has 13 residues. V gave up 2 bases and J gave up 7 bases, with 9 bases separating them. The CDR3 nucleotides are TGTGCCAGCAGTTTACGGGGAACGCAGCCCCAGCATTTT. Amino acid sequence: CASSLRGTQPQHF.

The V gene is TRBV6-5, the J gene TRBJ2-1; perhaps D is TRBD1 or TRBD2 (6 bases each). The V gene's germline CDR1 is MNHEY and CDR2 SVGAGI. V dropped 8 bases and J dropped 5 bases, with 16 bases sitting between them. CDR3 length: 14 amino acids. The CDR3: CASRGLADNNEQFF. The CDR3 DNA reads as TGTGCCAGCCGGGGGCTAGCAGATAACAATGAGCAGTTCTTC.

This clone was seen more than once but under ten times. The V call is TRBV15, the J call TRBJ2-7; possible D gene TRBD2, 5 bases. The CDR3 has 15 amino acids. Germline V gene lookup returns CDR1 LNHNV and CDR2 YYDKDF (reference sequence). Trimming stripped 5 bases from V and 4 bases from J, with 18 bases between. CDR3 coding DNA: TGTGCCACCAGCGGACGGACCGCTCGGGGATACGAGCAGTACTTC. Its protein is CATSGRTARGYEQYF.

The rearrangement links TRBV29-1 to TRBJ2-5; 8 nucleotides line up with TRBD1. The CDR3 is 13 amino acids. CDR1 is SQVTM and CDR2 is ANQGSEA in the germline V gene. V trimming: 2 bases; J trimming: 5 bases; junction bases outside the gene matches: 4. CDR3 residues: CSVEPDRVETQYF. Written as DNA, the CDR3 is TGCAGCGTTGAACCGGACAGGGTGGAGACCCAGTACTTC.

The chain has TRBV3-1 (or the pseudogene TRBV3-2) and TRBJ2-1; D is possibly TRBD1 or TRBD2 (6 bases each). V lost 1 base, J lost 6 bases, and 16 bases lay in between. From germline, CDR1 is LGHDT and CDR2 YNNKEL (reference sequence). There are 16 residues in the CDR3. Here the CDR3 DNA reads TGTGCCAGCAGCCAAGTGAGGGGGGCGCGGGGCAATGAGCAGTTCTTC. Residues: CASSQVRGARGNEQFF.

The rearrangement uses TRBV18 and TRBJ2-4, with TRBD1 matching 9 bases. The CDR3 is 16 amino acids. The V and J ends lost 0 bases and 8 bases, in that order; junction bases with no gene match: 8. From germline, CDR1 is KGHSH and CDR2 LQKENI. This CDR3 reads CASSPPDRGLRDIQYF. CDR3 sequence (DNA): TGTGCCAGCTCACCACCGGACAGGGGCTTGAGGGACATTCAGTACTTC.

The rearrangement joins TRBV18 to TRBJ2-5; TRBD1 aligns across 8 bases. CDR3 size: 15 residues. Unmatched junction bases numbered 5, after V lost 4 bases and J lost 1 base. Germline V gene data show CDR1 as KGHSH and CDR2 as LQKENI. The CDR3: CASSQLGQVQETQYF. The CDR3 DNA sequence: TGTGCCAGCTCACAGCTGGGACAGGTCCAAGAGACCCAGTACTTC.

V and J are TRBV28 and TRBJ1-6, with D tentatively TRBD1 (5 bases). V shed 3 bases and J shed 0 bases, with 6 bases lying between them. Looked up from germline, CDR1 is MDHEN and CDR2 is SYDVKM. The CDR3 has 15 residues. The DNA for the CDR3 is TGTGCCAGCAGTTTGGGGGGCTCCTATAATTCACCCCTCCACTTT. Protein: CASSLGGSYNSPLHF.